In its sample, the clone carrying this T cell receptor (beta chain) was seen a few times. Antigen: not known. cDNA carried unique molecular identifiers, and a universal primer site was added by template switching. MiXCR was run by TCRdb on the 5' RACE reads, yielding one entry per CDR3 protein. The sample gives 300,000 or so distinct CDR3 sequences, more than 8% of which show up once; around 7.1% is in the top ten. These data are taken from a study of identical twins. Study-wide findings and caveats: Abundant beta clonotypes from cord blood had fewer insertions, unlike memory repertoires, which showed none. The models gave estimates that fell short of the out-of-frame TCR alpha sharing seen in monozygotic twins.

Trimming took 3 bases from V and 6 from J, leaving 12 bases between them. Germline values: CDR1 SGHVS, CDR2 FNYEAQ. The CDR3 has 14 amino acids. This sample was also put to use in a study of yellow fever vaccine responses in identical twins. According to that study: After vaccination, twins' T cell response reportedly seemed partly convergent, partly personalized.

Sample: CD8+ T cells sorted from blood. This clonotype was sampled from a woman between 18 and 29 years old in good health. The chain links TRBV7-6 to TRBJ2-1; D is unclear. The CDR3 region is CASSFLAEANEQFF. CDR3 in DNA: TGTGCCAGCAGCTTTTTGGCAGAGGCCAATGAGCAGTTCTTC.